Listed below are T cell receptor beta chains from one sample, sequenced in a study of blood T cell repertoires in COVID-19. TCRdb's table, derived via immunoSEQ multiplex PCR, lists solely in-frame clones and lacks some. This repertoire shows fewer than 250,000 clones, 83% found once; its top ten account for around 5.5%. Material for sequencing was peripheral blood. The receptor source for this set is a human donor in a cohort sampled during active COVID-19. Each CDR3 is given with its conserved first and last residue. A D gene is named only where the DNA matches it firmly. Part of the rows lack a size; the others show once, few, many or a class for expanded clones.

CDR3aa	CDR3nt	abundance	v_gene	j_gene	d_gene
CAWTFSGTEAFF	TGTGCCTGGACGTTCTCGGGCACTGAAGCTTTCTTT	-	TRBV30	TRBJ1-1	-
CASSLARGSLGYGYTF	TGTGCCAGCAGCTTAGCTAGGGGATCCCTCGGCTATGGCTACACCTTC	-	TRBV11-2	TRBJ1-2	-
CASSQGPMTGIYGYTF	TGCGCCAGCAGCCAAGGCCCGATGACAGGTATCTATGGCTACACCTTC	few	TRBV4-1	TRBJ1-2	-
CASSPGPTGPTGELFF	TGTGCCAGCAGCCCCGGACCGACAGGGCCCACCGGGGAGCTGTTTTTT	-	TRBV5-4	TRBJ2-2	TRBD1
CASGGETGGAFPLHF	TGTGCCAGCGGGGGGGAGACAGGGGGCGCTTTCCCCCTCCACTTT	-	TRBV27	TRBJ1-6	TRBD1
CASTKGILMNTEAFF	TGTGCCAGCACCAAGGGGATTCTAATGAACACTGAAGCTTTCTTT	-	TRBV28	TRBJ1-1	-
CASSSSGQSNSPLHF	TGTGCCAGCAGTTCCTCGGGACAGAGCAATTCACCCCTCCACTTT	few	TRBV6-4	TRBJ1-6	TRBD1
CASSGGGTGRVSTEAFF	TGTGCCAGCAGCGGAGGGGGGACAGGGAGGGTCAGCACTGAAGCTTTCTTT	-	TRBV9	TRBJ1-1	TRBD1
CASSLSGVQTQYF	TGTGCCAGCAGTTTATCCGGGGTACAGACCCAGTACTTC	once	TRBV28	TRBJ2-5	-
CASSPQGSPNEQYF	TGTGCCAGCTCACCACAGGGGTCCCCCAACGAGCAGTACTTC	-	TRBV18	TRBJ2-7	-
CASSPFGFSEQYF	TGTGCCAGCAGCCCCTTTGGTTTCAGCGAGCAGTACTTC	once	TRBV11-3	TRBJ2-7	-
CASSQEQGIEKLFF	TGCGCCAGCAGCCAAGAACAGGGTATTGAAAAACTGTTTTTT	-	TRBV4-1	TRBJ1-4	-
CASKISGISPLHF	TGTGCCAGCAAAATATCAGGGATTTCACCCCTCCACTTT	-	TRBV27	TRBJ1-6	-
CASSTSPRETQYF	TGTGCCAGCAGCACCTCACCCCGGGAGACCCAGTACTTC	-	TRBV11-2	TRBJ2-5	-
CASSGDGYYGYTF	TGTGCCAGCAGTGGAGACGGTTACTATGGCTACACCTTC	-	TRBV6-2/TRBV6-3	TRBJ1-2	-
CASSPVGVNSGNTIYF	TGTGCCAGCAGCCCGGTCGGGGTCAACTCTGGAAACACCATATATTTT	-	TRBV5-8	TRBJ1-3	-
CASRPRGDTGELFF	TGTGCCAGCAGGCCCAGGGGGGACACCGGGGAGCTGTTTTTT	-	TRBV6-5	TRBJ2-2	-
CASSTSGQGKETQYF	TGTGCCAGCAGCACCTCGGGACAGGGGAAAGAGACCCAGTACTTC	once	TRBV11-3	TRBJ2-5	TRBD1
CASSSYREHQETQYF	TGTGCCAGCAGCTCGTACAGGGAACACCAAGAGACCCAGTACTTC	-	TRBV5-6	TRBJ2-5	-
CASSQARLKTQANYGYTF	TGCGCCAGCAGCCAAGCTCGATTAAAGACACAAGCTAACTATGGCTACACCTTC	-	TRBV4-1	TRBJ1-2	-
CASSFRSQAHTDTQYF	TGTGCCAGCAGCTTTAGGTCACAGGCCCACACAGATACGCAGTATTTT	-	TRBV11-3	TRBJ2-3	-
CASSPDQVEQYF	TGTGCCAGCAGCCCGGATCAGGTCGAGCAGTACTTC	-	TRBV11-3	TRBJ2-7	-
CASSPHGAPYEQYF	TGTGCCAGCAGCCCCCATGGGGCCCCCTACGAGCAGTACTTC	-	TRBV3-1/TRBV3-2	TRBJ2-7	-